This T cell receptor beta chain was captured in a study of blood T cell repertoires in COVID-19. Study overall: Sources were T cells, B-cell-depleted T cells, or PBMCs; the material itself was cDNA or gDNA.

This clone appeared once. In the original processing: Estimation of nucleated cell counts was performed using reference gene primer amplification. Some clones are missing from TCRdb's copy, which holds only in-frame ones; the method was immunoSEQ multiplex PCR. Clonal size and the V and J genes are those of that table, whereas D and trimming came from the DNA. The sample has about 39,000 clones, more than 70% seen once. The CDR3 runs to 14 residues. From germline, CDR1 is MNHEY and CDR2 SVGAGI. J lost 3 bases, V lost 9 bases, and 6 bases had no gene match. The rearrangement links TRBV6-5 to TRBJ1-5; 9 nucleotides align to TRBD1. The source material was peripheral blood. The receptor's source is a man aged 55-75 years with acute or convalescent COVID-19. The CDR3: CASLQGAFNQPQHF. The DNA for the CDR3 is TGTGCCAGTCTACAGGGGGCCTTCAATCAGCCCCAGCATTTT.